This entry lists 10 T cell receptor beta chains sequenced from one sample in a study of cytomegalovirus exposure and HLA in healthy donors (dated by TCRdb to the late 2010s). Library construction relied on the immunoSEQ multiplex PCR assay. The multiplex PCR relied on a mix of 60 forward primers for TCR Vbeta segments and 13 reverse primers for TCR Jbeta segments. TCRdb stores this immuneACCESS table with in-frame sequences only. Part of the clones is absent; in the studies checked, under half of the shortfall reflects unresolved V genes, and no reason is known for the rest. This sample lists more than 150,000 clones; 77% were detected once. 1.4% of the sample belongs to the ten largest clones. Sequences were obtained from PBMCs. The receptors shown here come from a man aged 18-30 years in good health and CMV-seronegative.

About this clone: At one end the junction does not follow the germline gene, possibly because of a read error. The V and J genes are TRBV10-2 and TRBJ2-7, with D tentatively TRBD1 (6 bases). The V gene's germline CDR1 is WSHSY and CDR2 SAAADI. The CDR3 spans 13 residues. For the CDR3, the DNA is TGCGCCAGCAGTGGACAGGATGCCTACAAGCAGTACTTC. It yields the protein CASSGQDAYKQYF.

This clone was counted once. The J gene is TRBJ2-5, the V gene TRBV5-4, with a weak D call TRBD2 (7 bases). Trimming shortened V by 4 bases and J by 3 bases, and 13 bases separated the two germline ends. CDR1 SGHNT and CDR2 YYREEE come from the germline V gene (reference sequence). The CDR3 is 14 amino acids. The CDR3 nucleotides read TGTGCCAGCAGCCATAAGGGGGGGGAAGAGACCCAGTACTTC. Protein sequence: CASSHKGGEETQYF.

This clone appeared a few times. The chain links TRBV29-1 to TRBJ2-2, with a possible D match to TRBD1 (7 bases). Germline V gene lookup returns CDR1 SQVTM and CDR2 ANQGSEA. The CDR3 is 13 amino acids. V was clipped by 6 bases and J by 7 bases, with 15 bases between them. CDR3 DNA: TGCAGCGTGTCCCAGGGGGAGGTCGGGGAGCTGTTTTTT. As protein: CSVSQGEVGELFF.

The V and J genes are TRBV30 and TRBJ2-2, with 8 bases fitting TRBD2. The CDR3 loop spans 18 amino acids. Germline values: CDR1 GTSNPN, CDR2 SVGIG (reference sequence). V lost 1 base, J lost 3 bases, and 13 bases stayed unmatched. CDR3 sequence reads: CAWSAPWGAGVHTGELFF. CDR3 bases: TGTGCCTGGAGTGCTCCTTGGGGAGCGGGAGTTCACACCGGGGAGCTGTTTTTT.

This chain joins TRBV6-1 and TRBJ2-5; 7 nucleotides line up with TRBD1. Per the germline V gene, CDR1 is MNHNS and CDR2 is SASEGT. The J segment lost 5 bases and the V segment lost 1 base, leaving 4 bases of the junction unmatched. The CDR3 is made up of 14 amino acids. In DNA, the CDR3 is TGTGCCAGCAGTGAAGTGACAGGGCGGGAGACCCAGTACTTC. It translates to CASSEVTGRETQYF.

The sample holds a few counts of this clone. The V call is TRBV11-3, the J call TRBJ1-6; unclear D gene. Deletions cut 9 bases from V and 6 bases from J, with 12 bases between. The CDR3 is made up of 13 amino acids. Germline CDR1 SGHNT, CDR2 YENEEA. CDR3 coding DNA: TGTGCCAGGATTACAGAGGGTAATTCACCCCTCCACTTT. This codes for CARITEGNSPLHF.

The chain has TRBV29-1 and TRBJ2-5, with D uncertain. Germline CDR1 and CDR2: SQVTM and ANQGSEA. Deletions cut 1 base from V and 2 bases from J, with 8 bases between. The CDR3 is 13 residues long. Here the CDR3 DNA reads TGCAGCGTTGAAGGGGCCCAGCAAGAGACCCAGTACTTC. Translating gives CSVEGAQQETQYF.

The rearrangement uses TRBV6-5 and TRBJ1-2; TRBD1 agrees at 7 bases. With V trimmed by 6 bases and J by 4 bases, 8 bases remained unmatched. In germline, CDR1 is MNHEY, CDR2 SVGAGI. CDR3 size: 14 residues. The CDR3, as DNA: TGTGCCAGCAGGGAACAGGGGACCTTCTATGGCTACACCTTC. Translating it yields CASREQGTFYGYTF.

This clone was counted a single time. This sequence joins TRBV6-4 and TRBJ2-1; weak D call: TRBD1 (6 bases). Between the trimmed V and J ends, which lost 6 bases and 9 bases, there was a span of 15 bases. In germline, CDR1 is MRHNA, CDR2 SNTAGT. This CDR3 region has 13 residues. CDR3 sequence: CASRRQVGSEQFF. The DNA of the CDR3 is TGTGCCAGCAGGCGACAGGTTGGGTCTGAGCAGTTCTTC.

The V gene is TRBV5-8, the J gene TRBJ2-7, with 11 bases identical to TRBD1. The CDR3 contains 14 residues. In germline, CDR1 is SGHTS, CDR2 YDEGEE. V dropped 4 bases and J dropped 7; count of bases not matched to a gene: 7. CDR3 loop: CASSRDRGNYEQYF. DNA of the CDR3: TGTGCCAGCAGCAGGGACAGGGGGAATTATGAGCAGTACTTC. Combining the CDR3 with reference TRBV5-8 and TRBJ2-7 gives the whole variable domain EAGVTQSPTHLIKTRGQQATLRCSPISGHTSVYWYQQALGLGLQFLLWYDEGEERNRGNFPPRFSGRQFPNYSSELNVNALELEDSALYLCASSRDRGNYEQYFGPGTRLTVT.